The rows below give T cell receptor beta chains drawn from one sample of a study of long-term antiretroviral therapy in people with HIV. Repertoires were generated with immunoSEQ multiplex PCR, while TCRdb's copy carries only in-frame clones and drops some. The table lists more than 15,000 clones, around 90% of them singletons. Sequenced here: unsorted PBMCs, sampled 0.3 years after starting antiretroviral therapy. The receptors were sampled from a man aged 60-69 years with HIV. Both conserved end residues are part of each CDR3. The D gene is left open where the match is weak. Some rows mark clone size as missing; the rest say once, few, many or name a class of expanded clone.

CDR3nt: TGTGCCAGCAGTTTACAATGGGGGGGAGAGACCCAGTACTTC
CDR3aa: CASSLQWGGETQYF
abundance: NA
v_gene: TRBV28
d_gene: TRBD2
j_gene: TRBJ2-5

CDR3nt: TGCGCCAGCAGCTTGCCCTCCCCCGGGGACTCCGGGGAGCTGTTTTTT
CDR3aa: CASSLPSPGDSGELFF
abundance: NA
v_gene: TRBV5-1
d_gene: NA
j_gene: TRBJ2-2

CDR3nt: TGTGCCTGGAGCCTTTTCAAGGGTTCTGGAAACACCATATATTTT
CDR3aa: CAWSLFKGSGNTIYF
abundance: NA
v_gene: TRBV30
d_gene: NA
j_gene: TRBJ1-3

CDR3nt: TGTGCCAGCAGCTGGGCCAGGGGCCCCACTGAAGCTTTCTTT
CDR3aa: CASSWARGPTEAFF
abundance: NA
v_gene: TRBV7-2
d_gene: NA
j_gene: TRBJ1-1

CDR3nt: TGTGCCAGCAGCTTGTTGGCTAGCGGGGCAAACACCGGGGAGCTGTTTTTT
CDR3aa: CASSLLASGANTGELFF
abundance: NA
v_gene: TRBV5-5
d_gene: TRBD2
j_gene: TRBJ2-2

CDR3nt: TGTGCCAGCACGTTGGGACTAGGTGGCTACACCTTC
CDR3aa: CASTLGLGGYTF
abundance: few
v_gene: TRBV2
d_gene: NA
j_gene: TRBJ1-2

CDR3nt: TGTGCCAGCAGCCAAGGGGGGGCGGGATCATACGAGCAGTACTTC
CDR3aa: CASSQGGAGSYEQYF
abundance: NA
v_gene: TRBV7-3
d_gene: NA
j_gene: TRBJ2-7

CDR3nt: TGTGCCAGCAGCCTTTGGGACAGACTTAACACTGAAGCTTTCTTT
CDR3aa: CASSLWDRLNTEAFF
abundance: NA
v_gene: TRBV7-3
d_gene: TRBD1
j_gene: TRBJ1-1

CDR3nt: TGTGCCAGCAGCAAACAGGGGCCCTACGAGCAGTACTTC
CDR3aa: CASSKQGPYEQYF
abundance: NA
v_gene: TRBV28
d_gene: TRBD1
j_gene: TRBJ2-7

CDR3nt: TGCAGCGTTGAAGCCTCGGGGGGCTACACCTTC
CDR3aa: CSVEASGGYTF
abundance: once
v_gene: TRBV29-1
d_gene: NA
j_gene: TRBJ1-2

CDR3nt: TGTGCCAGCAGCCAGGACAGGATTCCCACTAATGAAAAACTGTTTTTT
CDR3aa: CASSQDRIPTNEKLFF
abundance: NA
v_gene: TRBV7-8
d_gene: TRBD1
j_gene: TRBJ1-4

CDR3nt: TGCGCCAGCAGCTTGGATAGTACTTATAGCGGGGGCTCCCAGTATTTT
CDR3aa: CASSLDSTYSGGSQYF
abundance: NA
v_gene: TRBV5-1
d_gene: TRBD2
j_gene: TRBJ2-3

CDR3nt: TGTGCCAGCAGTTTATTTAGCGGGGGGCCCGATACGCAGTATTTT
CDR3aa: CASSLFSGGPDTQYF
abundance: NA
v_gene: TRBV28
d_gene: TRBD2
j_gene: TRBJ2-3

CDR3nt: TGCGCCAGCAGGCTGACTAGTTTCCACGAGCAGTACTTC
CDR3aa: CASRLTSFHEQYF
abundance: NA
v_gene: TRBV23-1
d_gene: NA
j_gene: TRBJ2-7

CDR3nt: TGTGCCAGCCAAACAAAGGGGATTAAAAACATTCAGTACTTC
CDR3aa: CASQTKGIKNIQYF
abundance: NA
v_gene: TRBV19
d_gene: NA
j_gene: TRBJ2-4

CDR3nt: TGCGCCAGCAGAGACCTATCCAATGAGCAGTTCTTC
CDR3aa: CASRDLSNEQFF
abundance: NA
v_gene: TRBV10-1
d_gene: NA
j_gene: TRBJ2-1

CDR3nt: TGCAGCGCCACGACAGGGGCTGACGAGCAGTACTTC
CDR3aa: CSATTGADEQYF
abundance: NA
v_gene: TRBV29-1
d_gene: TRBD1
j_gene: TRBJ2-7

CDR3nt: TGTGCCAGCAGTGAAGGTCTAGCAGAGAGGTATTTT
CDR3aa: CASSEGLAERYF
abundance: NA
v_gene: TRBV2
d_gene: NA
j_gene: TRBJ2-3

CDR3nt: TGTGCCAGTTCTTTCTCGCTCTCTGGAAACACCATATATTTT
CDR3aa: CASSFSLSGNTIYF
abundance: NA
v_gene: TRBV6-1
d_gene: NA
j_gene: TRBJ1-3

CDR3nt: TGTGCCAGCAGCTTAAATCAGGGGGCCCAAGAGACCCAGTACTTC
CDR3aa: CASSLNQGAQETQYF
abundance: NA
v_gene: TRBV7-3
d_gene: TRBD1
j_gene: TRBJ2-5

CDR3nt: TGTGCCAGCACTTGGGGCTTGGGGGATGGCACAGATACGCAGTATTTT
CDR3aa: CASTWGLGDGTDTQYF
abundance: NA
v_gene: TRBV5-6
d_gene: NA
j_gene: TRBJ2-3

CDR3nt: TGTGCCAGCAGTTGGTCCGGGAATGACGGCTACACCTTC
CDR3aa: CASSWSGNDGYTF
abundance: NA
v_gene: TRBV6-5
d_gene: NA
j_gene: TRBJ1-2

CDR3nt: TGTGCCAGCACCGATCAGGGGGGCCACCAAGAGACCCAGTACTTC
CDR3aa: CASTDQGGHQETQYF
abundance: NA
v_gene: TRBV7-2
d_gene: NA
j_gene: TRBJ2-5

CDR3nt: TGTGCCAGCAGCCTCCAAATCAACCCCAATGAGCAGTTCTTC
CDR3aa: CASSLQINPNEQFF
abundance: NA
v_gene: TRBV7-2
d_gene: NA
j_gene: TRBJ2-1

CDR3nt: TGTGCCAGCAGCTTGGACCGACACTCTGGAAACACCATATATTTT
CDR3aa: CASSLDRHSGNTIYF
abundance: NA
v_gene: TRBV5-6
d_gene: NA
j_gene: TRBJ1-3

CDR3nt: TGTGCCAGTAGTATAGTCCCAGGAGCTATAGCCACTGAAGCTTTCTTT
CDR3aa: CASSIVPGAIATEAFF
abundance: NA
v_gene: TRBV19
d_gene: NA
j_gene: TRBJ1-1

CDR3nt: TGTGCCAGCAGTTACAGACATCTAAGCACAGATACGCAGTATTTT
CDR3aa: CASSYRHLSTDTQYF
abundance: NA
v_gene: TRBV6-6
d_gene: NA
j_gene: TRBJ2-3

CDR3nt: TGTGCCAGCAGCTTATCAGCAGGGACAGATACGCAGTATTTT
CDR3aa: CASSLSAGTDTQYF
abundance: NA
v_gene: TRBV7-2
d_gene: NA
j_gene: TRBJ2-3

CDR3nt: TGTGCCAGGCCAAAAAATCTGGGATATGGCTACACCTTC
CDR3aa: CARPKNLGYGYTF
abundance: NA
v_gene: TRBV6-6
d_gene: NA
j_gene: TRBJ1-2

CDR3nt: TGTGCCAGCAGCTCGGGACAGGGACTCAATATGTTCTACAATGAGCAGTTCTTC
CDR3aa: CASSSGQGLNMFYNEQFF
abundance: NA
v_gene: TRBV5-4
d_gene: TRBD1
j_gene: TRBJ2-1

CDR3nt: TGTGCCAGCAGCGAATGGGGCAGGGGCGACGAGCAGTACTTC
CDR3aa: CASSEWGRGDEQYF
abundance: NA
v_gene: TRBV11-2
d_gene: NA
j_gene: TRBJ2-7

CDR3nt: TGTGCCTGGAGTATCAGGGGCGGGGAGCAGTTCTTC
CDR3aa: CAWSIRGGEQFF
abundance: NA
v_gene: TRBV30
d_gene: NA
j_gene: TRBJ2-1

CDR3nt: TGTGCCAGCAGCCTCGACAGGGGTGGAAACACCATATATTTT
CDR3aa: CASSLDRGGNTIYF
abundance: NA
v_gene: TRBV7-8
d_gene: TRBD1
j_gene: TRBJ1-3

CDR3nt: TGTGCCATCAGTGAGGCAGCAGGGGCGTACGAGCAGTACTTC
CDR3aa: CAISEAAGAYEQYF
abundance: NA
v_gene: TRBV10-3
d_gene: NA
j_gene: TRBJ2-7

CDR3nt: TGTGCCAGCTTCGAAGGGACAGGGGCCACTGAAGCTTTCTTT
CDR3aa: CASFEGTGATEAFF
abundance: NA
v_gene: TRBV28
d_gene: TRBD1
j_gene: TRBJ1-1

CDR3nt: TGTGCCAGCAGTTTATCGGCCTACGAGCAGTACTTC
CDR3aa: CASSLSAYEQYF
abundance: NA
v_gene: TRBV28
d_gene: NA
j_gene: TRBJ2-7

CDR3nt: TGTGCCAGTAGCCACCCACGGCGACTAAACACCGGGGAGCTGTTTTTT
CDR3aa: CASSHPRRLNTGELFF
abundance: NA
v_gene: TRBV19
d_gene: NA
j_gene: TRBJ2-2

CDR3nt: TGTGCCTGGAGCTCGACAGGGGTGGATGAAAAACTGTTTTTT
CDR3aa: CAWSSTGVDEKLFF
abundance: NA
v_gene: TRBV30
d_gene: TRBD1
j_gene: TRBJ1-4

CDR3nt: TGTGCCAGCAGCGTAGACCGAAGGGACGAGCAGTACTTC
CDR3aa: CASSVDRRDEQYF
abundance: few
v_gene: TRBV9
d_gene: NA
j_gene: TRBJ2-7